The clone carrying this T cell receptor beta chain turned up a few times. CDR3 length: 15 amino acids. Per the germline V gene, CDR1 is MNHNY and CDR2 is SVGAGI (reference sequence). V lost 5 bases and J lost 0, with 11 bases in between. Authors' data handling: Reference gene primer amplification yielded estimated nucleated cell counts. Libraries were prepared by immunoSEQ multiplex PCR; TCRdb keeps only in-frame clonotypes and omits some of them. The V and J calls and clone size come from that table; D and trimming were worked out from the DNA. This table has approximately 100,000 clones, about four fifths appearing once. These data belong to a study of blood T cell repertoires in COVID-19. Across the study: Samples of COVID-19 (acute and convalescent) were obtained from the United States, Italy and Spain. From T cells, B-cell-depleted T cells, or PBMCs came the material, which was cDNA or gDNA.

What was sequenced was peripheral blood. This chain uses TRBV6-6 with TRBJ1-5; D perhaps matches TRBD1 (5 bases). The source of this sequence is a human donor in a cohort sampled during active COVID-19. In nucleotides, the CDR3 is TGTGCCAGCAGTATAGACCAGGGTAGCAATCAGCCCCAGCATTTT. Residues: CASSIDQGSNQPQHF.